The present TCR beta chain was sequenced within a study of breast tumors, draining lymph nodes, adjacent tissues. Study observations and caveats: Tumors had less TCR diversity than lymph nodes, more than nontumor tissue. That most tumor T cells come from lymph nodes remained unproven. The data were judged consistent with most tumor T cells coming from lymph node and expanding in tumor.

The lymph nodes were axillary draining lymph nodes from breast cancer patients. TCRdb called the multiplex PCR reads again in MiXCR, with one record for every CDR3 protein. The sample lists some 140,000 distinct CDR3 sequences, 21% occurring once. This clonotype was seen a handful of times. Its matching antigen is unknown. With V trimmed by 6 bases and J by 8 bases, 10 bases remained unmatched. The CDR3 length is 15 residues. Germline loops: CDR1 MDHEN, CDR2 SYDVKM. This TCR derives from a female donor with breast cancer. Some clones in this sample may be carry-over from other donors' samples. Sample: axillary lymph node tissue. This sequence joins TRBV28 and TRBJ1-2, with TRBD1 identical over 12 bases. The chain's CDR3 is CASRILGQGARGYTF. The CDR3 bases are TGTGCCAGCAGAATCCTGGGACAGGGGGCGCGAGGCTACACCTTC.